These 8 T cell receptor beta chains originate from one sample sequenced in a study of blood T cell repertoires in COVID-19. TCRdb keeps only in-frame clones here, not all; method: immunoSEQ multiplex PCR. The data show 130,000 or so clones, 75% to 90% seen once. Sequencing was done on a sample of peripheral blood. The receptors shown here come from a human donor in a cohort sampled during active COVID-19.

The genes are TRBV7-3 and TRBJ1-1; D uncertain. V lost 5 bases, J lost 7 bases, and 20 bases lay in between. The CDR3 spans 15 residues. CDR1 is SGHTA and CDR2 is FQGTGA in the germline V gene. The CDR3 bases are TGTGCCAGCAGCCGGGAGGGCACCGTCTTGGGTGAAGCTTTCTTT. Protein product: CASSREGTVLGEAFF.

This chain joins TRBV6-5 and TRBJ1-3, with unresolved D. The V and J ends lost 2 bases and 4 bases respectively, with 6 bases between them. CDR1 and CDR2 from the germline V gene are MNHEY and SVGAGI. The CDR3 contains 13 residues. CDR3 sequence: CASSYLQGNTIYF. As DNA, the CDR3 is TGTGCCAGCAGTTACCTACAGGGAAACACCATATATTTT.

CDR3 DNA sequence: TGCGCCAGCAGCCAAGGGGAAGGGGGAAACATTCAGTACTTC. This sequence encodes CASSQGEGGNIQYF. The V and J genes are TRBV4-1 and TRBJ2-4; tentatively, D is TRBD1 (6 bases). Germline-derived CDR1 and CDR2 are MGHRA and YSYEKL. The CDR3 is 14 amino acids. The ends were cut back, 1 base at V and 6 bases at J, with 10 bases in the middle.

This clone appeared a few times. This chain uses TRBV29-1 with TRBJ2-3; 10 bases map to TRBD1. Germline V gene lookup returns CDR1 SQVTM and CDR2 ANQGSEA. CDR3 length: 14 residues. V trimming: 7 bases; J trimming: 8 bases; junction bases outside the gene matches: 12. CDR3 nucleotide sequence: TGCAGCGCCGCCGGGACAGGGGATTCGGGTACGCAGTATTTT. Protein product: CSAAGTGDSGTQYF.

This chain links TRBV30 with TRBJ1-5, with TRBD1 identical over 12 bases. V dropped 3 bases and J dropped 6; count of bases not matched to a gene: 12. Germline assignment: CDR1 GTSNPN and CDR2 SVGIG (reference sequence). The CDR3 sequence is 17 residues long. The CDR3 is CAWSGTGGAGLGQPQHF. CDR3 bases: TGTGCCTGGAGCGGGACAGGGGGCGCGGGTTTGGGTCAGCCCCAGCATTTT.

The DNA for the CDR3 is TGTGCCAGCAGGGACTCCTTTTCCCATCAGCCCCAGCATTTT. The encoded protein is CASRDSFSHQPQHF. This chain uses TRBV6-5 with TRBJ1-5; D ambiguous. Per germline, CDR1 MNHEY and CDR2 SVGAGI. The CDR3 consists of 14 residues. The V and J ends lost 6 bases and 5 bases respectively, with 14 bases between them.

The rearrangement uses TRBV5-1 and TRBJ2-2; D remains unclear. This CDR3 has 13 amino acids. Per germline, CDR1 SGHRS and CDR2 YFSETQ. V was clipped by 1 base and J by 7 bases, with 8 bases between them. Here the CDR3 reads CASSLWAGGELFF. In nucleotides, the CDR3 is TGCGCCAGCAGCTTGTGGGCCGGCGGGGAGCTGTTTTTT. Based on the CDR3 plus reference TRBV5-1 and TRBJ2-2, the full variable domain is KAGVTQTPRYLIKTRGQQVTLSCSPISGHRSVSWYQQTPGQGLQFLFEYFSETQRNKGNFPGRFSGRQFSNSRSEMNVSTLELGDSALYLCASSLWAGGELFFGEGSRLTVL.

The chain is built from TRBV11-1 and TRBJ2-1; TRBD1 might be the D (6 bases). Trimming took 8 bases from V and 1 from J, leaving 9 bases between them. CDR1 is SGHAT and CDR2 is FQDESV in the germline V gene (reference sequence). The CDR3 sequence is 13 residues long. The DNA for the CDR3 is TGTGCCAGCGGCACAGGGTCCTACAATGAGCAGTTCTTC. This codes for CASGTGSYNEQFF.